Presented here are 18 T cell receptor beta chains from one specimen sequenced in a study of monozygotic twins with inflammatory bowel disease. Reprocessing the 5' RACE reads, TCRdb reports a single entry for every CDR3 protein and omits DNA. Reported are approximately 300,000 distinct CDR3 sequences; the ten largest clones contain over 5%. What was sequenced was blood. The receptors originated from a human donor with ulcerative colitis or Crohn's disease, or a healthy co-twin of an affected twin (not recorded which).

This chain connects TRBV6-5 to TRBJ2-3; the D call from TCRdb, TRBD2, cannot be confirmed without DNA. This CDR3 has 16 amino acids. CDR1 is MNHEY, CDR2 SVGAGI, per germline. CDR3 protein: CASSYQGTSGRDTQYF.

This chain joins TRBV10-3 and TRBJ2-3; TCRdb's D call of TRBD1 is untestable without DNA. The CDR3 runs to 13 residues. Germline CDR1 and CDR2: ENHRY and SYGVKD. The CDR3 sequence: CAISEGAPDTQYF.

The chain carries TRBV15 and TRBJ2-1; TCRdb selects TRBD2, and the lack of DNA leaves this call unchecked. CDR1 is LNHNV, CDR2 YYDKDF, per germline (reference sequence). This CDR3 region has 14 residues. This CDR3 is CATSSWQRPTFRFF.

This chain connects TRBV6-5 to TRBJ2-7; without DNA, the TCRdb call of TRBD1 cannot be checked. The CDR3 length is 18 residues. CDR1 and CDR2 from the germline V gene are MNHEY and SVGAGI. CDR3 amino acids: CASSYGPRGTGATYEQYF.

The chain carries TRBV27 and TRBJ2-7; checking the TCRdb D call of TRBD1 is not possible without DNA. Germline V gives CDR1 MNHEY, CDR2 SMNVEV (reference sequence). The CDR3 contains 15 residues. CDR3 protein: CASSLAGSSRGEQYF.

This chain joins TRBV20-1 and TRBJ2-1; the TCRdb D gene call, TRBD1, has no DNA to confirm it. Germline assignment: CDR1 DFQATT and CDR2 SNEGSKA (reference sequence). This CDR3 region has 14 residues. The CDR3 reads CSELGQVPGGEQFF.

V and J are TRBV25-1 and TRBJ2-2; the TCRdb D gene call, TRBD1, has no DNA to confirm it. Germline V gene data show CDR1 as MGHDK and CDR2 as SYGVNS. The CDR3 runs 15 residues. The CDR3 is CASSWAGRDTGELFF. The full variable domain, rest sourced from reference TRBV25-1 and TRBJ2-2, is EADIYQTPRYLVIGTGKKITLECSQTMGHDKMYWYQQDPGMELHLIHYSYGVNSTEKGDLSSESTVSRIRTEHFPLTLESARPSHTSQYLCASSWAGRDTGELFFGEGSRLTVL.

The V gene is TRBV9, the J gene TRBJ1-4; the TCRdb call, TRBD1, lacks DNA for checking. Germline CDR1 reads SGDLS; CDR2 reads YYNGEE. The CDR3 runs to 17 residues. CDR3: CASSVGPGTKTNEKLFF.

This rearrangement joins TRBV10-3 to TRBJ1-1. The germline V gene has CDR1 ENHRY and CDR2 SYGVKD. The CDR3 is 13 amino acids. The CDR3 reads CAISDHMNTEAFF.

CDR3 sequence: CASRGYLGQPQHF. The chain is built from TRBV6-1 and TRBJ1-5. The V gene's germline CDR1 is MNHNS and CDR2 SASEGT. CDR3 length: 13 amino acids.

The V call is TRBV7-8, the J call TRBJ1-2. CDR3 length equals 15 residues. Germline V lookup: CDR1 SGHVS, CDR2 FQNEAQ. The CDR3 protein is CASSQTLGGPYGYTF.

This chain links TRBV14 with TRBJ2-1. The CDR3 has 11 amino acids. Germline V gene sequence: CDR1 SGHDN, CDR2 FVKESK. This CDR3 is CASSSFNEQFF.

The chain combines TRBV18 with TRBJ2-1; TCRdb picks TRBD1, but there is no DNA to check that call. Germline V CDR1 and CDR2: KGHSH, LQKENI. This CDR3 spans 12 amino acids. CDR3 region: CASSPLRGQMFF. The full variable domain, in which reference TRBV18 and TRBJ2-1 provide the parts outside the CDR3, is NAGVMQNPRHLVRRRGQEARLRCSPMKGHSHVYWYRQLPEEGLKFMVYLQKENIIDESGMPKERFSAEFPKEGPSILRIQQVVRGDSAAYFCASSPLRGQMFFGPGTRLTVL.

The chain combines TRBV5-1 with TRBJ2-1. Germline CDR1 is SGHRS and CDR2 is YFSETQ. The CDR3 consists of 12 residues. The CDR3: CASCYGGNEQFF.

The rearrangement joins TRBV20-1 to TRBJ2-7; the TRBD1 assignment by TCRdb is unverifiable without DNA. The length of the CDR3 is 13 residues. Looked up from germline, CDR1 is DFQATT and CDR2 is SNEGSKA (reference sequence). The CDR3 loop is CSAGQGGIYEQYF.

The V and J genes are TRBV5-4 and TRBJ1-1. Per germline, CDR1 SGHNT and CDR2 YYREEE (reference sequence). The CDR3 has 12 amino acids. CDR3 region: CAERGRGTEAFF.

The chain uses TRBV5-4 and TRBJ2-4. CDR3 length: 14 amino acids. Per the germline V gene, CDR1 is SGHNT and CDR2 is YYREEE (reference sequence). CDR3 region: CASSLWLAKNIQYF.

The chain links TRBV21-1 to TRBJ1-3. TRBV21-1 is a documented pseudogene. This CDR3 is built from 17 residues. The CDR3 protein is CASSKALEGTAGNTIYF.